These 3 T cell receptor beta chains were all obtained from the same sample, sequenced in a study of T cell changes during pregnancy in multiple sclerosis. The method was immunoSEQ multiplex PCR; TCRdb's version includes in-frame clones alone and lacks a portion of them. The sample carries about 80,000 clones, 70% to 90% recorded once. Here the sequenced sample was peripheral blood, taken before pregnancy. Every receptor here comes from a female donor with multiple sclerosis, enrolled in a pregnancy study.

The chain is built from TRBV9 and TRBJ2-5, with a weak D call TRBD2 (6 bases). CDR1 is SGDLS and CDR2 is YYNGEE in the germline V gene. This CDR3 contains 15 residues. Trimming removed 1 base at V and 5 bases at J, with 15 bases between. Written as DNA, the CDR3 is TGTGCCAGCAGCGTAAATTGGGGGGTTGGGGAGACCCAGTACTTC. Protein sequence: CASSVNWGVGETQYF.

The V gene is TRBV7-2, the J gene TRBJ2-1, with TRBD2 matching 13 bases. From germline, CDR1 is SGHTA and CDR2 FQGNSA. Trimming removed 5 bases from V and 10 bases from J; junction bases left unmatched: 11. There are 16 residues in the CDR3. CDR3 loop: CASSPRRGLAGWEQFF. CDR3 coding DNA: TGTGCCAGCAGCCCAAGGAGGGGACTAGCGGGATGGGAGCAGTTCTTC.

The V gene is TRBV4-2, the J gene TRBJ1-3; D gene unclear. The CDR3 loop spans 15 amino acids. Trimming stripped 3 bases from V and 0 bases from J, with 9 bases between. Germline CDR1 LGHNA, CDR2 YNFKEQ. CDR3 protein: CASSQGLSSGNTIYF. DNA for the CDR3: TGTGCCAGCAGCCAGGGCCTTTCCTCTGGAAACACCATATATTTT.